This TCR beta chain was documented in a study of T-cell memory formation after mild COVID-19. Constant-segment primers and 5'RACE yielded cDNA libraries for TCR alpha and TCR beta, each carrying sample barcodes and UMIs. TCRdb processed the 5' RACE reads anew with MiXCR; each CDR3 protein has one entry. The sample comprises more than 450,000 distinct CDR3 sequences, about a sixth of which are singletons, and around 12% rests with the top ten. Study observations and caveats: Mainly CM and EM harbored the contracting CD4+ clones; mainly EMRA harbored the CD8+ ones. Some responding clones appeared in pre-infection memory, suggesting cross-reactive memory joined.

Germline V gene data show CDR1 as ENHRY and CDR2 as SYGVKD. V dropped 5 bases and J dropped 0 bases, with 8 bases sitting between them. The CDR3 has 14 residues. With respect to this clonotype: Antigen specificity is unknown.

The gene calls are TRBV10-3 and TRBJ2-1; the D is unclear. This receptor was obtained from an adult woman who had mild COVID-19 (a few samples of this study predate the infection). Cell type and time point are not known. The sequencing sample was made of PBMCs or a T cell subset sorted from them (not recorded which). The CDR3 DNA sequence: TGTGCCATCAGTCAGAGTAGCTCCTACAATGAGCAGTTCTTC. As protein: CAISQSSSYNEQFF.